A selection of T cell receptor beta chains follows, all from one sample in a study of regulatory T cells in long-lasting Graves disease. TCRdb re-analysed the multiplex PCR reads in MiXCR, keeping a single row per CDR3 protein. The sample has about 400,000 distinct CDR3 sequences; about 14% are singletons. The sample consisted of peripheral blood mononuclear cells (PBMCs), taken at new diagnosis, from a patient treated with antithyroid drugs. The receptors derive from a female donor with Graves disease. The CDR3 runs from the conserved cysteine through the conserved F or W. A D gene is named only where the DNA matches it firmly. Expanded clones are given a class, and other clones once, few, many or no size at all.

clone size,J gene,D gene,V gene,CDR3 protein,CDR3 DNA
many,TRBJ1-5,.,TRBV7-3,CASSLAHGEQPQHF,TGTGCCAGCAGCTTAGCGCACGGGGAGCAGCCCCAGCATTTT
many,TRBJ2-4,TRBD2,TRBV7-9,CASSTGTSGYKNIQYF,TGTGCCAGCAGCACAGGGACTAGCGGATACAAAAACATTCAGTACTTC
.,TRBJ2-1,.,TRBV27,CASSSEMSSYNEQFF,TGTGCCAGCAGTTCCGAGATGAGCTCCTACAATGAGCAGTTCTTC
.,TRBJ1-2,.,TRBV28,CASSLGFGTYGYTF,TGTGCCAGCAGTTTAGGATTCGGGACATATGGCTACACCTTC
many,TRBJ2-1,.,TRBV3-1,CASSPDWDSGNEQFF,TGTGCCAGCAGCCCTGATTGGGATAGTGGCAATGAGCAGTTCTTC
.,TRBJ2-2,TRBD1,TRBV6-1,CASHNPDRVRTGELFF,TGTGCCAGCCATAATCCGGACAGGGTGAGAACCGGGGAGCTGTTTTTT
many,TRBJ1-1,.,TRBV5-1,CASSLQDREAFF,TGCGCCAGCAGCTTACAAGACCGGGAAGCTTTCTTT
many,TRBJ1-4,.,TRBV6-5,CASSYSKGGGEKLFF,TGTGCCAGCAGTTACTCGAAGGGCGGAGGTGAAAAACTGTTTTTT
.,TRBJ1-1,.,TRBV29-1,CSLTSGTGEAFF,TGCAGCCTAACATCAGGGACGGGTGAAGCTTTCTTT
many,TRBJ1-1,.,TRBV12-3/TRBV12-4,CASSFIDRPNEAFF,TGTGCCAGCAGTTTTATTGACAGACCAAATGAAGCTTTCTTT
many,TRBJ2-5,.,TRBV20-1,CSASEEETQYF,TGCAGTGCTAGCGAAGAAGAGACCCAGTACTTC
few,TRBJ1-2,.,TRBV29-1,CLAGGTYGYTF,TGCTTAGCTGGAGGGACGTACGGCTACACCTTC
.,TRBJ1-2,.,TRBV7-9,CASSFGDLGPYGYTF,TGTGCCAGCAGCTTTGGGGACTTAGGACCATATGGCTACACCTTC
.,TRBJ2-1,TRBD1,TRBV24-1,CATSDGTGASYNEQFF,TGTGCCACCAGTGATGGGACAGGGGCCTCCTACAATGAGCAGTTCTTC
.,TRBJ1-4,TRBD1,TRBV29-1,CSVYDRGRRQGELFF,TGCAGCGTCTACGACAGGGGGCGAAGGCAAGGGGAACTGTTTTTT
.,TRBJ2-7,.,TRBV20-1,CSARDKTRALERSSYEQYF,TGCAGTGCTAGAGATAAAACTCGGGCTCTAGAAAGGTCTTCCTACGAGCAGTACTTC
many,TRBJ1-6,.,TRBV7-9,CASSRTKQGLLGNSPLHF,TGTGCCAGCAGCCGAACGAAACAGGGACTCCTCGGTAATTCACCCCTCCACTTT
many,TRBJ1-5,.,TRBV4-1,CASGSGDGNQPQHF,TGCGCCAGCGGTAGTGGAGATGGCAATCAGCCCCAGCATTTT
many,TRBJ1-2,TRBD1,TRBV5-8,CASSFQGATDYGYTF,TGTGCCAGCAGCTTCCAGGGGGCTACGGACTATGGCTACACCTTC
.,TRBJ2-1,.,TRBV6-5,CASSYEGPEQFF,TGTGCCAGCAGTTACGAGGGGCCTGAGCAGTTCTTC
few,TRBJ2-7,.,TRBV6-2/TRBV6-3,CASSYSTSYEQYF,TGTGCCAGCAGTTACTCGACTAGCTACGAGCAGTACTTC
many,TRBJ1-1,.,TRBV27,CASSLSITQGTEAFF,TGTGCCAGCAGTTTATCGATAACGCAGGGAACTGAAGCTTTCTTT
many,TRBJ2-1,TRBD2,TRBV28,CASSPGLADPRSSYNEQFF,TGTGCCAGCAGTCCCGGACTAGCGGACCCGCGGAGCTCCTACAATGAGCAGTTCTTC
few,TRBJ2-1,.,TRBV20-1,CSAPLTRKGLVDEQFF,TGCAGTGCTCCCCTCACAAGGAAGGGTCTGGTCGATGAGCAGTTCTTC
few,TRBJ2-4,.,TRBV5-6,CASSQEPQRDSNIQYF,TGTGCCAGCAGCCAGGAACCACAGCGAGACAGTAACATTCAGTACTTC
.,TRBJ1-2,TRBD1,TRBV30,CAWSALQGGAGGYTF,TGTGCCTGGAGTGCGTTACAGGGGGGAGCTGGTGGCTACACCTTC
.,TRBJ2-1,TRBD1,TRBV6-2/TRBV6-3,CASSYYPDRDRGDEQFF,TGTGCCAGCAGTTACTACCCGGACAGGGACCGCGGCGATGAGCAGTTCTTC
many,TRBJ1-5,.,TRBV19,CASSSGGAGVDQPQHF,TGTGCCAGTAGCTCCGGGGGGGCAGGGGTTGATCAGCCCCAGCATTTT
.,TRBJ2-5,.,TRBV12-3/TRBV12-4,CASSLSQGWETQYF,TGTGCCAGCAGTTTGTCTCAGGGATGGGAGACCCAGTACTTC
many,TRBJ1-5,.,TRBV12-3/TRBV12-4,CASSSTDSSNQPQHF,TGTGCCAGCAGTTCCACGGACAGTAGCAATCAGCCCCAGCATTTT
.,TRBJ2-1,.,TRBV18,CASRPTPNEQFF,TGTGCCAGCCGCCCGACCCCCAATGAGCAGTTCTTC
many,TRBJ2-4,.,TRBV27,CASSFLAGDIQYF,TGTGCCAGCAGTTTTTTGGCTGGGGACATTCAGTACTTC
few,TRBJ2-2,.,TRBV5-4,CASSPQLAKRGTGELFF,TGTGCCAGCAGCCCACAACTAGCAAAAAGGGGCACCGGGGAGCTGTTTTTT
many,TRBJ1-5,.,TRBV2,CASSELSDYQPQHF,TGTGCCAGCAGTGAACTGTCAGATTATCAGCCCCAGCATTTT
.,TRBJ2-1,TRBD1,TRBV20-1,CSAEGTGGINEQFF,TGCAGTGCGGAAGGGACAGGGGGGATCAATGAGCAGTTCTTC
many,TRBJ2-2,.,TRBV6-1,CASTLFRLTGELFF,TGTGCCAGCACATTATTCAGGCTCACCGGGGAGCTGTTTTTT
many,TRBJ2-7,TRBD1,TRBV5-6,CASSYRDRSYEQYF,TGTGCCAGCAGCTATCGGGACAGATCCTACGAGCAGTACTTC
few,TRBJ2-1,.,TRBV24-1,CATTPGTNVNSEQFF,TGTGCCACCACCCCCGGGACAAATGTAAATAGTGAGCAGTTCTTC
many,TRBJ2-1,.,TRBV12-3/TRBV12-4,CASSPQGSSRNNEQFF,TGTGCCAGCAGTCCCCAAGGGTCGTCTCGGAACAATGAGCAGTTCTTC
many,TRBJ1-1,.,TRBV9,CASSAPNLGRAEAFF,TGTGCCAGCAGCGCACCGAACCTGGGACGGGCTGAAGCTTTCTTT
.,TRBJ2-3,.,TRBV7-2,CASSPKDTQYF,TGTGCCAGCAGTCCGAAAGATACGCAGTATTTT
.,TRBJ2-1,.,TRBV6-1,CASSWTTMDDNEQFF,TGTGCCAGCAGCTGGACTACGATGGATGACAATGAGCAGTTCTTC
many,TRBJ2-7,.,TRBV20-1,CSARGTVPYEQYF,TGCAGTGCTCGCGGGACAGTACCCTACGAGCAGTACTTC
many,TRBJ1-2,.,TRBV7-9,CASTHPALNYGYTF,TGTGCCAGCACCCACCCCGCGCTCAACTATGGCTACACCTTC
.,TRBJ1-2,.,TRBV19,CASSISSGQTNYGYTF,TGTGCCAGTAGTATAAGTTCGGGACAAACTAACTATGGCTACACCTTC
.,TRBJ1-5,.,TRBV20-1,CSASAGFQPQHF,TGCAGTGCTAGTGCGGGGTTTCAGCCCCAGCATTTT
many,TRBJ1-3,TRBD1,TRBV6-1,CASSGGQGADGNTIYF,TGTGCCAGCAGTGGGGGACAGGGGGCTGATGGAAACACCATATATTTT
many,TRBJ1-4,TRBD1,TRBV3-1,CASSDRGLNEKLFF,TGTGCCAGCAGCGACAGGGGCCTTAATGAAAAACTGTTTTTT
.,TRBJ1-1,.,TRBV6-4,CASSDGGANTEAFF,TGTGCCAGCAGTGACGGGGGGGCGAACACTGAAGCTTTCTTT
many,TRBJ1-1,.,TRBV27,CASSSEGSEAFF,TGTGCCAGCAGTTCCGAGGGCTCTGAAGCTTTCTTT
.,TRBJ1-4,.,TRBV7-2,CASSLWGGKLFF,TGTGCCAGCAGCTTATGGGGTGGAAAACTGTTTTTT
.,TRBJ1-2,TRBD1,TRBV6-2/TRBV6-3,CASSERDRGQSSYTF,TGTGCCAGCAGTGAGCGGGACAGGGGGCAGAGTAGCTACACCTTC
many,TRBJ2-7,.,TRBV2,CASRDTVRGMEQYF,TGTGCCAGCAGGGACACAGTTCGGGGGATGGAGCAGTACTTC
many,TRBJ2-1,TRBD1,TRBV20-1,CSPGTGSSNEQFF,TGCAGTCCCGGGACAGGGTCCTCCAATGAGCAGTTCTTC
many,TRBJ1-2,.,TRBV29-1,CSVATGSYGYTF,TGCAGCGTTGCCACAGGGAGCTATGGCTACACCTTC
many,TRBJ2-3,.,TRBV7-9,CASSYRESGTDTQYF,TGTGCCAGCAGCTACAGGGAGTCTGGCACAGATACGCAGTATTTT
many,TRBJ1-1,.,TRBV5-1,CASSLARGGTEAFF,TGCGCCAGCAGCTTGGCCAGGGGTGGCACTGAAGCTTTCTTT
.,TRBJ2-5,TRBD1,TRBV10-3,CAISVDGTGVAGETQYF,TGTGCCATCAGTGTGGACGGGACAGGGGTTGCGGGAGAGACCCAGTACTTC
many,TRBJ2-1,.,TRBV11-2,CASSHAPNEQFF,TGTGCCAGCAGCCACGCCCCCAATGAGCAGTTCTTC